The 19 T cell receptor beta chains below were found in one sample sequenced in a study of T cells after yellow fever vaccination. In TCRdb, the 5' RACE reads were re-called with MiXCR into one record per CDR3 protein. The sample lists hundreds of thousands of distinct CDR3 sequences; roughly 4% were seen once. The sequences come from PBMCs, collected on the day of the yellow fever booster vaccination. The source is a man younger than 35 who received the YFV17D yellow fever vaccine.

This clonotype was recorded at least ten times. The chain combines TRBV5-1 with TRBJ2-2, with TRBD1 matching over 10 bases. Unmatched junction bases numbered 7, after V lost 4 bases and J lost 1 base. Germline CDR1 is SGHRS and CDR2 is YFSETQ. The CDR3 contains 17 residues. This chain's CDR3 is CASSPRQGAENTGELFF. In nucleotides, the CDR3 is TGCGCCAGCAGCCCCCGACAGGGGGCGGAGAACACCGGGGAGCTGTTTTTT.

This chain uses TRBV3-1 with TRBJ2-5, with D uncertain. CDR1 and CDR2 from the germline V gene are LGHDT and YNNKEL (reference sequence). The CDR3 runs to 13 residues. Trimming removed 0 bases at V and 5 bases at J, with 7 bases between. CDR3 nucleotide sequence: TGTGCCAGCAGCCAAGAGGTCGGTGAGACCCAGTACTTC. Translating it yields CASSQEVGETQYF.

This clonotype appeared many times. CDR3 coding DNA: TGTGCCAGCAGCTTAGTCGGGGGGCCCATGAACACAGATACGCAGTATTTT. It translates to CASSLVGGPMNTDTQYF. The rearrangement joins TRBV7-2 to TRBJ2-3; TRBD2 might be the D (7 bases). Trimming pared 1 base from V and 2 bases from J, leaving 16 bases between. Germline assignment: CDR1 SGHTA and CDR2 FQGNSA. The CDR3 has 17 residues.

The chain carries TRBV12-3 or TRBV12-4 and TRBJ1-2; 7 bases are a match to TRBD1. The junction had 5 bases not matched to a gene; V was cut back by 4 bases and J by 3 bases. This CDR3 comprises 14 residues. The CDR3 region has the DNA TGTGCCAGCAGTTACGACAGGGCGGACTATGGCTACACCTTC. Translating gives CASSYDRADYGYTF.

This clonotype appeared a few times. The rearrangement links TRBV10-3 to TRBJ2-7, with no clear D. Trimming removed 8 bases from V and 2 bases from J, with 13 bases in between. This CDR3 region has 13 residues. Germline CDR1 is ENHRY and CDR2 is SYGVKD. Here the CDR3 DNA reads TGTGCCATCTCAGACTCGGGTGCCTACGAGCAGTACGTC. Protein sequence: CAISDSGAYEQYV.

In this sample, this clonotype turned up many times. This chain connects TRBV7-8 to TRBJ2-7; no definite D call. This CDR3 contains 11 residues. Germline-derived CDR1 and CDR2 are SGHVS and FQNEAQ. Trimming left V 7 bases short and J 7 bases short, with 11 bases between. CDR3 in amino acids: CASTPLLEQYF. The CDR3 DNA reads as TGTGCCAGCACCCCCCTGTTGGAGCAGTACTTC.

This clonotype occurred a few times. V is TRBV9 and J is TRBJ2-7; perhaps TRBD1 as D (5 bases). The CDR3 is 14 residues long. The V end lost 7 bases, the J end lost 1 base, and 15 bases lay between the germline ends. Germline CDR1 and CDR2: SGDLS and YYNGEE. CDR3 bases: TGTGCCAGCGCGCGGCAGGGAATATCCTACGAGCAGTACTTC. Translating it yields CASARQGISYEQYF.

This sequence joins TRBV5-1 and TRBJ2-7; D is perhaps TRBD1 (6 bases). The V gene's germline CDR1 is SGHRS and CDR2 YFSETQ. This CDR3 has 16 residues. V gave up 4 bases and J gave up 3 bases, with 20 bases separating them. The CDR3 protein is CASSHLQYGQSYEQYV. The CDR3 region has the DNA TGCGCCAGCAGCCACTTGCAATACGGACAGAGCTACGAGCAGTACGTC.

This chain uses TRBV15 with TRBJ1-2; 8 bases agree with TRBD1. Germline V CDR1 and CDR2: LNHNV, YYDKDF (reference sequence). This CDR3 region has 16 residues. With V trimmed by 1 base and J by 3 bases, 7 bases remained unmatched. The CDR3 reads CATSRGYPTGDYGYTF. The CDR3 nucleotides read TGTGCCACCAGCAGAGGATACCCGACAGGGGACTATGGCTACACCTTC.

Only a few counts were recorded for this clonotype. The chain uses TRBV29-1 and TRBJ2-2; perhaps TRBD1 as D (6 bases). Trimming took 5 bases from V and 0 from J, leaving 10 bases between them. Germline assignment: CDR1 SQVTM and CDR2 ANQGSEA. The CDR3 spans 14 residues. Written as DNA, the CDR3 is TGCAGCGTTCGGACAGAGGCGAACACCGGGGAGCTGTTTTTT. Its translation is CSVRTEANTGELFF.

This clonotype was seen a few times. The chain joins TRBV5-8 to TRBJ1-5; D uncertain. The CDR3 sequence is 17 residues long. Germline CDR1 is SGHTS and CDR2 is YDEGEE. V lost 0 bases, J lost 0 bases, and 13 bases lay in between. CDR3 sequence: CASSLGAGAYSNQPQHF. The CDR3 nucleotides are TGTGCCAGCAGCTTGGGGGCAGGAGCGTATAGCAATCAGCCCCAGCATTTT.

This clonotype showed up many times. The chain employs TRBV28 and TRBJ1-6; D unresolved. This CDR3 comprises 13 residues. Germline lookup yields CDR1 MDHEN and CDR2 SYDVKM. Trimming shortened V by 8 bases and J by 6 bases, and 11 bases separated the two germline ends. CDR3 protein: CASLETVNSPLHF. The CDR3 bases are TGTGCCAGCCTAGAGACCGTTAATTCACCCCTCCACTTT. Combining the CDR3 with reference TRBV28 and TRBJ1-6 gives the whole variable domain DVKVTQSSRYLVKRTGEKVFLECVQDMDHENMFWYRQDPGLGLRLIYFSYDVKMKEKGDIPEGYSVSREKKERFSLILESASTNQTSMYLCASLETVNSPLHFGNGTRLTVT.

This clonotype was counted at least ten times. The DNA of the CDR3 is TGCAGCGTTAGGGGCCGGAACTATGGCTACACCTTC. As protein: CSVRGRNYGYTF. The rearrangement links TRBV29-1 to TRBJ1-2; a weak D match, TRBD1 (5 bases). The CDR3 is 12 residues long. V dropped 5 bases and J dropped 2 bases, with 9 bases sitting between them. CDR1 SQVTM and CDR2 ANQGSEA come from the germline V gene.

This clonotype was detected only a few times. This chain connects TRBV7-2 to TRBJ2-1; possibly TRBD1 or TRBD2 for D (5 bases each). V was trimmed by 4 bases and J by 6 bases, leaving 10 bases between them. This CDR3 is built from 13 residues. The germline V gene has CDR1 SGHTA and CDR2 FQGNSA. The CDR3 coding sequence is TGTGCCAGCAGCTCGGGACCGCCCAATGAGCAGTTCTTC. Its translation is CASSSGPPNEQFF.

This clonotype was picked up many times. The chain links TRBV5-8 to TRBJ2-1; 8 bases are shared with TRBD1. CDR3 length: 15 residues. CDR1 and CDR2 (germline): SGHTS, YDEGEE. The V segment lost 0 bases and the J segment 6 bases; nucleotides outside the gene matches: 5. The CDR3 spells CASSLGTGHFNEQFF. For the CDR3, the DNA is TGTGCCAGCAGCTTGGGGACAGGGCATTTCAATGAGCAGTTCTTC.

This clonotype was recorded many times. The rearrangement links TRBV10-3 to TRBJ2-2, with 9 positions matching TRBD1. Trimming cost V 6 bases and J 6 bases; bases outside gene matches: 8. The CDR3 runs to 15 residues. The germline gives CDR1 ENHRY, CDR2 SYGVKD. CDR3 nucleotides: TGTGCCATCAGGGAAAGACAGGGGGTGGCCGGGGAGCTGTTTTTT. Translated: CAIRERQGVAGELFF.

This clonotype has at least ten counts. V usage is TRBV6-1 and J usage is TRBJ2-7; 8 bases fit TRBD2. Germline CDR1 and CDR2: MNHNS and SASEGT. With V trimmed by 1 base and J by 4 bases, 6 bases remained unmatched. The length of the CDR3 is 15 residues. The CDR3, as DNA: TGTGCCAGCAGTGAAGGGACTAGCATCCCTTACGAGCAGTACTTC. Residues: CASSEGTSIPYEQYF.

The J gene is TRBJ2-7, the V gene TRBV14, with D hard to call. Trimming removed 5 bases at V and 3 bases at J, with 5 bases between. This CDR3 has 11 residues. Germline V gene sequence: CDR1 SGHDN, CDR2 FVKESK. This chain's CDR3 is CASSNLYEQYF. The DNA of the CDR3 is TGTGCCAGCAGCAACCTCTACGAGCAGTACTTC. Full variable domain (rest looked up from reference TRBV14 and TRBJ2-7): EAGVTQFPSHSVIEKGQTVTLRCDPISGHDNLYWYRRVMGKEIKFLLHFVKESKQDESGMPNNRFLAERTGGTYSTLKVQPAELEDSGVYFCASSNLYEQYFGPGTRLTVT.

This clonotype was seen at least ten times. The chain is built from TRBV7-3 and TRBJ1-1; D is unclear. The CDR3 runs to 13 residues. Germline loops: CDR1 SGHTA, CDR2 FQGTGA. V gave up 1 base and J gave up 2 bases, with 5 bases separating them. In DNA form, the CDR3 reads TGTGCCAGCAGCTTAATGCTAAACACTGAAGCTTTCTTT. This gives the protein CASSLMLNTEAFF.